These 20 T cell receptor beta chains were sequenced from one sample in a study of cytotoxic CD8 clonotypes in ibrutinib-treated CLL. The method was immunoSEQ multiplex PCR; TCRdb's version includes in-frame clones alone and lacks a portion of them. The table has about 200,000 clones, around 72% seen once. This specimen was PBMCs, taken after 24 months of ibrutinib treatment. Receptors were obtained from a human donor with chronic lymphocytic leukemia.

The rearrangement joins TRBV11-2 to TRBJ1-1; D not certain. Germline V CDR1 and CDR2: SGHAT, FQNNGV. The CDR3 totals 15 residues. With 1 base removed from V and 6 bases from J, the gap between germline ends came to 15 bases. In nucleotides, the CDR3 is TGTGCCAGCAGCTTAGCGGGCAGCAGACAATCTGAAGCTTTCTTT. It codes for CASSLAGSRQSEAFF.

The chain joins TRBV15 to TRBJ2-7; the D gene is possibly TRBD1 (5 bases). V gave up 4 bases and J gave up 7 bases, with 14 bases separating them. This CDR3 has 13 amino acids. Germline CDR1 reads LNHNV; CDR2 reads YYDKDF (reference sequence). The CDR3 sequence: CATSTAAPGEQYF. The CDR3 DNA reads TGTGCCACCAGCACGGCAGCCCCAGGGGAGCAGTACTTC.

The chain is built from TRBV6-1 and TRBJ1-2, with 7 bases that match TRBD1. This CDR3 contains 14 residues. Per the germline V gene, CDR1 is MNHNS and CDR2 is SASEGT. The V segment lost 6 bases and the J segment 4 bases; nucleotides outside the gene matches: 8. This CDR3 reads CASSGDSAVYGYTF. The CDR3 DNA sequence: TGTGCCAGCAGCGGGGACAGCGCCGTCTATGGCTACACCTTC.

The sample holds a few counts of this clone. The rearrangement links TRBV29-1 to TRBJ1-3; D uncertain. Germline CDR1 reads SQVTM; CDR2 reads ANQGSEA. This CDR3 is 12 amino acids long. V was pared by 6 bases and J by 0 bases, with 6 bases between. The CDR3: CSVSISGNTIYF. CDR3 sequence (DNA): TGCAGCGTGAGCATCTCTGGAAACACCATATATTTT.

The CDR3 DNA is TGTGCCAGCAGCTTACGACAGGGCTTCGGGGAGACCCAGTACTTC. Its translation is CASSLRQGFGETQYF. The rearrangement links TRBV7-9 to TRBJ2-5; TRBD1 matches 7 bases. The CDR3 covers 15 residues. Germline V gene lookup returns CDR1 SEHNR and CDR2 FQNEAQ (reference sequence). V was clipped by 2 bases and J by 5 bases; unmatched bases: 8. Combining the CDR3 with reference TRBV7-9 and TRBJ2-5 gives the whole variable domain DTGVSQNPRHKITKRGQNVTFRCDPISEHNRLYWYRQTLGQGPEFLTYFQNEAQLEKSRLLSDRFSAERPKGSFSTLEIQRTEQGDSAMYLCASSLRQGFGETQYFGPGTRLLVL.

The chain recombines TRBV19 with TRBJ1-5; TRBD1 matches at 7 bases. This CDR3 is 15 amino acids long. V shed 5 bases and J 2 bases; nucleotides not matched to a gene: 6. Per the germline V gene, CDR1 is LNHDA and CDR2 is SQIVND (reference sequence). The DNA of the CDR3 is TGTGCCAGTAGTCCCGACAGGGCTGGCAATCAGCCCCAGCATTTT. Translating gives CASSPDRAGNQPQHF.

The rearrangement joins TRBV27 to TRBJ2-1; the match to TRBD2 covers 7 bases. Germline trimming cut 3 bases from V and 6 bases from J; bases unmatched to any gene: 11. Germline-derived CDR1 and CDR2 are MNHEY and SMNVEV (reference sequence). The CDR3 spans 16 residues. CDR3 region: CASSLVRASGFNEQFF. CDR3 nucleotide sequence: TGTGCCAGCAGTTTGGTAAGAGCTAGCGGATTCAATGAGCAGTTCTTC.

The chain combines TRBV25-1 with TRBJ2-2, with TRBD1 identical over 8 bases. CDR1 is MGHDK, CDR2 SYGVNS, per germline. There are 16 residues in the CDR3. The V and J ends lost 5 bases and 4 bases, in that order; junction bases with no gene match: 9. For the CDR3, the DNA is TGTGCCAGCAGTCGGACAGGGACGGGGACCACCGGGGAGCTGTTTTTT. It encodes CASSRTGTGTTGELFF.

The V and J genes are TRBV11-1 and TRBJ2-1, with unresolved D. The CDR3 contains 15 residues. Between the trimmed V and J ends, which lost 6 bases and 0 bases, there was a span of 12 bases. CDR1 and CDR2 (germline): SGHAT, FQDESV (reference sequence). In DNA, the CDR3 is TGTGCCAGCAGTAAAACAGCTTCCTCCTACAATGAGCAGTTCTTC. Encoded protein: CASSKTASSYNEQFF.

The chain has TRBV2 and TRBJ2-5; 9 bases line up with TRBD1. The germline V gene has CDR1 SNHLY and CDR2 FYNNEI. This CDR3 comprises 12 residues. Trimming took 11 bases from V and 5 from J; bases not matched to a gene: 6. In DNA form, the CDR3 reads TGTGCCTCACAGGGGGCGGGGGAGACCCAGTACTTC. Amino acid sequence: CASQGAGETQYF.

The chain couples TRBV10-3 to TRBJ2-3, with D possibly TRBD2 on 6 matching bases. CDR1 and CDR2 from the germline V gene are ENHRY and SYGVKD. This CDR3 spans 15 amino acids. Trimming stripped 6 bases from V and 0 bases from J, with 13 bases between. The CDR3 loop reads CAIRSGSGSTDTQYF. The CDR3 coding sequence is TGTGCCATCAGGTCGGGGAGCGGGAGCACAGATACGCAGTATTTT.

The chain employs TRBV19 and TRBJ1-4; D gene ambiguous. Germline V lookup: CDR1 LNHDA, CDR2 SQIVND (reference sequence). Between the trimmed V and J ends, which lost 5 bases and 0 bases, there was a span of 10 bases. The CDR3 is made up of 15 amino acids. Written as DNA, the CDR3 is TGTGCCAGTAGTTTATACAGCGCAACTAATGAAAAACTGTTTTTT. It translates to CASSLYSATNEKLFF.

The chain links TRBV5-6 to TRBJ1-1, with D unclear. Trimming removed 0 bases from V and 5 bases from J, with 8 bases in between. In germline, CDR1 is SGHDT, CDR2 YYEEEE. The CDR3 sequence is 13 residues long. CDR3 amino acids: CASSLELGTEAFF. The CDR3, as DNA: TGTGCCAGCAGCTTGGAACTCGGGACTGAAGCTTTCTTT.

The V and J genes are TRBV5-4 and TRBJ1-5; D is ambiguous. CDR1 is SGHNT and CDR2 is YYREEE in the germline V gene (reference sequence). V was trimmed by 3 bases and J by 4 bases, leaving 11 bases between them. The CDR3 has 14 amino acids. In nucleotides, the CDR3 is TGTGCCAGCAGCTCCGGACGGCATAATCAGCCCCAGCATTTT. It is translated as CASSSGRHNQPQHF.

The V gene is TRBV11-2, the J gene TRBJ1-1, with TRBD1 matching over 7 bases. The CDR3 extends over 16 amino acids. From germline, CDR1 is SGHAT and CDR2 FQNNGV. V was clipped by 5 bases and J by 0 bases; unmatched bases: 9. For the CDR3, the DNA is TGTGCCAGCAGCCAGACTCGACAGGGAATGAACACTGAAGCTTTCTTT. Translated: CASSQTRQGMNTEAFF.

The chain recombines TRBV5-1 with TRBJ2-1, with 14 bases matching TRBD2. CDR3 size: 16 residues. Trimming cost V 4 bases and J 9 bases; bases outside gene matches: 9. CDR1 and CDR2 from the germline V gene are SGHRS and YFSETQ. In DNA form, the CDR3 reads TGCGCCAGCAGCCTCGGGACTAGCGGGAGACTGGGTGAGCAGTTCTTC. Protein product: CASSLGTSGRLGEQFF.

This clone came up a few times. The rearrangement links TRBV19 to TRBJ1-2, with D maybe TRBD1 (6 bases). The V end lost 5 bases, the J end lost 6 bases, and 13 bases lay between the germline ends. The germline V gene has CDR1 LNHDA and CDR2 SQIVND (reference sequence). The CDR3 spans 13 residues. Here the CDR3 reads CASSFSDSDGYTF. In DNA form, the CDR3 reads TGTGCCAGTAGTTTCTCGGACAGTGATGGCTACACCTTC.

This clone was observed a handful of times. The chain joins TRBV11-2 to TRBJ2-7; D is unresolved. Between the trimmed V and J ends, which lost 5 bases and 7 bases, there was a span of 18 bases. This CDR3 region has 14 residues. Germline V gene data show CDR1 as SGHAT and CDR2 as FQNNGV. CDR3 coding DNA: TGTGCCAGCAGCCCCCGGCCTAAAACGAGGGAGCAGTACTTC. As protein: CASSPRPKTREQYF.

This rearrangement joins TRBV10-3 to TRBJ1-1; 8 nucleotides align to TRBD1. Germline CDR1 is ENHRY and CDR2 is SYGVKD. V gave up 5 bases and J gave up 1 base; unmatched junction bases: 3. The CDR3 has 14 amino acids. CDR3: CAISTDRANTEAFF. Written as DNA, the CDR3 is TGTGCCATCAGTACGGACAGGGCGAACACTGAAGCTTTCTTT.

This rearrangement joins TRBV7-2 to TRBJ2-7, with TRBD2 matching 14 bases. The CDR3 extends over 17 amino acids. Trimming took 4 bases from V and 1 from J; bases not matched to a gene: 6. Germline lookup yields CDR1 SGHTA and CDR2 FQGNSA. Here the CDR3 reads CASSWGLAGDQSYEQYF. CDR3 nucleotide sequence: TGTGCCAGCAGCTGGGGACTAGCGGGAGACCAATCCTACGAGCAGTACTTC.